This TCR beta chain was identified during a study of blood T cell repertoires in COVID-19. Background on the study: COVID-19 samples, acute and convalescent, were from the United States, Italy and Spain. In each case, the material was cDNA or gDNA derived from T cells, B-cell-depleted T cells, or PBMCs.

Followed over time, Seattle patients had been enrolled while infection was active. Authors' analysis steps: Nucleated cell counts were estimated from reference gene primer amplification. Sequencing used immunoSEQ multiplex PCR; TCRdb keeps in-frame clones, though not all of them. Clone size and the V and J calls come from that table; the DNA yielded D and trimming. The sample lists fewer than 500,000 clones; 70% to 90% were seen once. The CDR3 sequence is 15 residues long. The germline V gene has CDR1 KGHSH and CDR2 LQKENI. The ends lost 0 bases at V and 9 bases at J; junction bases unmatched: 3. This receptor was identified in a man younger than 30 with COVID-19, enrolled during active disease. The sequenced sample was peripheral blood. The chain employs TRBV18 and TRBJ2-1; 12 bases line up with TRBD1. CDR3 sequence (DNA): TGTGCCAGCTCACCACCGGGACAGGGGGCGGGTGAGCAGTTCTTC. Amino acids: CASSPPGQGAGEQFF.